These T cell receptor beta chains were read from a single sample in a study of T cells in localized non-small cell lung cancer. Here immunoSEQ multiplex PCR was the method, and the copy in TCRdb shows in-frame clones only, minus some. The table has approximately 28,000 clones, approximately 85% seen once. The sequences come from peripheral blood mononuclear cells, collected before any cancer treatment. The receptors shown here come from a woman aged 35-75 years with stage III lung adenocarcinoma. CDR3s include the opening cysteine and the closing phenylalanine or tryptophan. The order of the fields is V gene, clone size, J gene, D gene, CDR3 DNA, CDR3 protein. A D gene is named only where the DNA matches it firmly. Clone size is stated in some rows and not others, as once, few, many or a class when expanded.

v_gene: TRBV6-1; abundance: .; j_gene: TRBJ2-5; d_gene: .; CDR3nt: TGTGCCAGCAGTGAAAAAGGGTCCCCGCGGGAGACCCAGTACTTC; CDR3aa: CASSEKGSPRETQYF
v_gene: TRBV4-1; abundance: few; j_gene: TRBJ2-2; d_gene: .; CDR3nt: TGCGCCAGCAGCCAAGACCGAGCTGCGAACACCGGGGAGCTGTTTTTT; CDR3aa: CASSQDRAANTGELFF
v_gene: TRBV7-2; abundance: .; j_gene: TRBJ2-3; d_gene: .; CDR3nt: TGTGCCAGCAGCCTCCGTCGTGGGGAAACAGATACGCAGTATTTT; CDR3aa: CASSLRRGETDTQYF
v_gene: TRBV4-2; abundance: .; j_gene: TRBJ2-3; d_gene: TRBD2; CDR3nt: TGTGCCAGCACTCGGTACCCGGGGGGGGGCGGCACAGATACGCAGTATTTT; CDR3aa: CASTRYPGGGGTDTQYF
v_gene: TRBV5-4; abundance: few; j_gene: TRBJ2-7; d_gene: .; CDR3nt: TGTGCCAGCAGCCTAGGGGGTTCGGAGAACGAGCAGTACTTC; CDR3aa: CASSLGGSENEQYF
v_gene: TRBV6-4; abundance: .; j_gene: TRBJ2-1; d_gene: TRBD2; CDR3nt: TGTGCCAGCAGTGACCAAAAGGGGAGCGGGGAAAATGAGCAGTTCTTC; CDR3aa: CASSDQKGSGENEQFF
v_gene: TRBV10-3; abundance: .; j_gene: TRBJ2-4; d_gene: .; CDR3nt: TGTGCCATCAGTTCATCGGGCCGGCGGGGGCAAAACATTCAGTACTTC; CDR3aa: CAISSSGRRGQNIQYF
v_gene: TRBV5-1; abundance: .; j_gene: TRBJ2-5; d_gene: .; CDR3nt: TGCGCCAGCAGCCCCCGGCCTGAAGAGACCCAGTACTTC; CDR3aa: CASSPRPEETQYF
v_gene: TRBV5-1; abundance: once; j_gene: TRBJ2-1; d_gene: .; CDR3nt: TGCGCCAGCAGCTTGGTAGCGGGTGGAGGGGGTGAGCAGTTCTTC; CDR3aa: CASSLVAGGGGEQFF
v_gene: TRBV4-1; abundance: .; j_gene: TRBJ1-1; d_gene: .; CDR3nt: TGCGCCAGCAGCCAAGGTGAGGGAATGAACACTGAAGCTTTCTTT; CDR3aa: CASSQGEGMNTEAFF
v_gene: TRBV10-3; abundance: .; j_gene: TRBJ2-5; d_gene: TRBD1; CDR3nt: TGTGCCATCAGTGAGGGGACAGGGAGGGAGACCCAGTACTTC; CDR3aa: CAISEGTGRETQYF
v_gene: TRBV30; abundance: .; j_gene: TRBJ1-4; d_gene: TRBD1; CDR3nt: TGTGCCTACGACAGGGCAACTAATGAAAAACTGTTTTTT; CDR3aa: CAYDRATNEKLFF
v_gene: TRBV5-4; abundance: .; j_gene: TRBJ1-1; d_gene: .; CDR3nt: TGTGCCAGCAGCCCAGGACAGAGGGGTGGCGACACTGAAGCTTTCTTT; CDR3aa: CASSPGQRGGDTEAFF
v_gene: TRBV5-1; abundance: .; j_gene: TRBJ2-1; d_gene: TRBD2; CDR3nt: TGCGCCAGCAACCGTCGGGGCGGGAGGGCTAATGAGCAGTTCTTC; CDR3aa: CASNRRGGRANEQFF
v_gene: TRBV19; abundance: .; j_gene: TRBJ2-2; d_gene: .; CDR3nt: TGTGCCAGTAGTATACTTACAGACACCGGGGAGCTGTTTTTT; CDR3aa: CASSILTDTGELFF
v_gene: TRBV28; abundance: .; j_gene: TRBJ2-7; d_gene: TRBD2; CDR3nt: TGTGCCAGCGGGAGGGCCTTGGGGGAGCAGTACTTC; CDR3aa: CASGRALGEQYF
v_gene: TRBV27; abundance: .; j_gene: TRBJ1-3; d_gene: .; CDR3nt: TGTGCCAGCGGCCCGGGGTCCTCTGGAAACACCATATATTTT; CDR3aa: CASGPGSSGNTIYF
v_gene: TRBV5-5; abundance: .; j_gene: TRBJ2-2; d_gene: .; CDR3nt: TGTGCCAGCAGCCCGCGAGACACAGCGACCGGGGAGCTGTTTTTT; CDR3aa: CASSPRDTATGELFF
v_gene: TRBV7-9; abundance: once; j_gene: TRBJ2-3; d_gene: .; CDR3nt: TGTGCCAGCAGCGTAGCTGCTGGGGTCACAGATACGCAGTATTTT; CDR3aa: CASSVAAGVTDTQYF
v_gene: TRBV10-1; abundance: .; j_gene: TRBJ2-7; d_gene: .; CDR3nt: TGCGCCGGATCCTCGACAGAAATAGCTTACGAGCAGTACTTC; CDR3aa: CAGSSTEIAYEQYF
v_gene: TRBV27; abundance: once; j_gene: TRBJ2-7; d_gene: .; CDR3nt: TGTGCCAGCAGTTTATCAACCGGCAGTGTCCCCTACGAGCAGTACTTC; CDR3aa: CASSLSTGSVPYEQYF
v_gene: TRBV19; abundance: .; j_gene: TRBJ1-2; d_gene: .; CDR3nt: TGTGCCAGTAGTATAGTAGGGTTTGGCTACACCTTC; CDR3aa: CASSIVGFGYTF
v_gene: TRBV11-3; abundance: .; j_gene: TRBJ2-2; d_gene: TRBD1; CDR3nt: TGTGCCAGCAGCGGACAGGGGACCGGGGAGCTGTTTTTT; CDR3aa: CASSGQGTGELFF
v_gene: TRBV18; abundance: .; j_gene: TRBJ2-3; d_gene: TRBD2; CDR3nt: TGTGCCAGCTCCTCTGGACTAGGCGACTATAGCACAGATACGCAGTATTTT; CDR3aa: CASSSGLGDYSTDTQYF
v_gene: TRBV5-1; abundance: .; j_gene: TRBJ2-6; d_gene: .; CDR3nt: TGCGCCAGCAGCGGAGGACAGTCGTCTGGGGCCAACGTCCTGACTTTC; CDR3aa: CASSGGQSSGANVLTF
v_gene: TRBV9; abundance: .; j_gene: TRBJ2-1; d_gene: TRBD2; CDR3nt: TGTGCCAGCAGCGCCTTAGCGGGAGAAGGTTCGCAGTTCTTC; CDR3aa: CASSALAGEGSQFF
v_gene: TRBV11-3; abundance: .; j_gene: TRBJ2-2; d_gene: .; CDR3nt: TGTGCCAGCAGCTTATCCGGCCCAAACACCGGGGAGCTGTTTTTT; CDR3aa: CASSLSGPNTGELFF
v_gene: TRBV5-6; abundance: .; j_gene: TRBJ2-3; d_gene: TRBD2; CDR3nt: TGTGCCAGCAGCCCTCTTAGCGGGGGGGAGGAGACGCAGTATTTT; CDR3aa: CASSPLSGGEETQYF
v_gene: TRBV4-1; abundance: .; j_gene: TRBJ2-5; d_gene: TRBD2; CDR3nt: TGCGCCAGCAGCCAAGAGGGGAGTAGCGGGGGGAACTGGGAAGAGACCCAGTACTTC; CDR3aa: CASSQEGSSGGNWEETQYF
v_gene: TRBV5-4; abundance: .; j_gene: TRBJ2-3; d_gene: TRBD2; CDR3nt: TGTGCCAGCAGCTTGGAAGGTAGCGGGAGGACAGATACGCAGTATTTT; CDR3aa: CASSLEGSGRTDTQYF
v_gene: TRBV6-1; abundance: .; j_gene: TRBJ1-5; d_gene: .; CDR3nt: TGTGCCAGCAGTCCGCGGACAGTTAGCAATCAGCCCCAGCATTTT; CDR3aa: CASSPRTVSNQPQHF
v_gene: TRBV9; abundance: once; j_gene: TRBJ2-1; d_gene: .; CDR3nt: TGTGCCAGCAGCGTACCTAGCCGGGACTTAACGGAGCAGTTCTTC; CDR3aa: CASSVPSRDLTEQFF
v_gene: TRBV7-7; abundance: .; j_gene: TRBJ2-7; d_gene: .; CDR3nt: TGTGCCAGCAGCTTAGACGAGGGACCCTACGAGCAGTACTTC; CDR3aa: CASSLDEGPYEQYF
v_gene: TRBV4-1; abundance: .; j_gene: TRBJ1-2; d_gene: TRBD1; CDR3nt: TGCGCCAGCAGCCAAGTAGAGACAGGGAAAGGCTACACCTTC; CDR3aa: CASSQVETGKGYTF
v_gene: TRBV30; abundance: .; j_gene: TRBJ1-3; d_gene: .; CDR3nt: TGTGCCTGGAGTCAACCCGGGGGACCCTCTGGAAACACCATATATTTT; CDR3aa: CAWSQPGGPSGNTIYF
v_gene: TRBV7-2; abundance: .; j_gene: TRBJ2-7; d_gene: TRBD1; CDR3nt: TGTGCCAGCAGCAGGGACAGGGGCTACGAGCAGTACTTC; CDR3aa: CASSRDRGYEQYF
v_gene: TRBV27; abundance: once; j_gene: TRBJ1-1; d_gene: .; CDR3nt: TGTGCCAGCAGTCTTTACCCCACCTCCGGCACTGAAGCTTTCTTT; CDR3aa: CASSLYPTSGTEAFF
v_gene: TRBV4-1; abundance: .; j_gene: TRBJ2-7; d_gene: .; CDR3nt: TGCGCCAGCAGCCCTCGACTGGAGGCCTACGAGCAGTACTTC; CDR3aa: CASSPRLEAYEQYF
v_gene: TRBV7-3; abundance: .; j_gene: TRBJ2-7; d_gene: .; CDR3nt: TGTGCCAGCAGCTCTCTAGGTGGGAGCCCCGACGAGCAGTACTTC; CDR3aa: CASSSLGGSPDEQYF
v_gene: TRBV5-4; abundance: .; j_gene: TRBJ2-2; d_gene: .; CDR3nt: TGTGCCAGCAGCGGGCAGACCGGGGAGCTGTTTTTT; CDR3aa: CASSGQTGELFF
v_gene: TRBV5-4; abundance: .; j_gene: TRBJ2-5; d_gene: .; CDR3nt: TGTGCCAGCAGCTTGCCACAGACCCAAGAGACCCAGTACTTC; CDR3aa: CASSLPQTQETQYF
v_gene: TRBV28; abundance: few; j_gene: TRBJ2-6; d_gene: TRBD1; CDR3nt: TGTGCCAGCAGTCCACAGGGGGTAGGGGCCAACGTCCTGACTTTC; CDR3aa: CASSPQGVGANVLTF
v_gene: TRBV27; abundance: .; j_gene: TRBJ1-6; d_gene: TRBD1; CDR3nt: TGTGCCAGCAGTTTACCAGGACAGGATTCACCCCTCCACTTT; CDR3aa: CASSLPGQDSPLHF
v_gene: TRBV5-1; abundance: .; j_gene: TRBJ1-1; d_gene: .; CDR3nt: TGCGCCAGCAGCTTATTGGGGACAATGGTTGAAGCTTTCTTT; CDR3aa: CASSLLGTMVEAFF
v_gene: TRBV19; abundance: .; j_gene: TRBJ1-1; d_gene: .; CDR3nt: TGTGCCAGTAGTAAAGGGGCAGGGGCGAGTACTGAAGCTTTCTTT; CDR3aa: CASSKGAGASTEAFF
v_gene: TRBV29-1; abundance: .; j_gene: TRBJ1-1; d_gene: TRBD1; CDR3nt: TGCAGCGTTGGAGTGACAGGGGGCACTGAAGCTTTCTTT; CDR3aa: CSVGVTGGTEAFF
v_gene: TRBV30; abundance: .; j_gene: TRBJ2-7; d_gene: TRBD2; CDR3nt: TGTGCCTGGAGTGTGCGGGGGGGCGTTAGTGCCTACGAGCAGTACTTC; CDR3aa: CAWSVRGGVSAYEQYF
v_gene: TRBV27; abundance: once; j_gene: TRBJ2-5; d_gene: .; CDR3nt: TGTGCCAGCAGTTCTAAAGGGGGGCTGGAGACCCAGTACTTC; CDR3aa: CASSSKGGLETQYF
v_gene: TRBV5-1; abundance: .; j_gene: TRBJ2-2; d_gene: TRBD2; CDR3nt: TGCGCCAGCAGCTTGATGACTAGCGGGGGGTTGAACACCGGGGAGCTGTTTTTT; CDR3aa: CASSLMTSGGLNTGELFF
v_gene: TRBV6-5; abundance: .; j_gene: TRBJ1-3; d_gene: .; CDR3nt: TGTGCCAGCACCCCAACGGGGGGGTTAGGAAACACCATATATTTT; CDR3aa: CASTPTGGLGNTIYF
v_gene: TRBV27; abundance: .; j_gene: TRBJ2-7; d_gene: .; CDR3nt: TGTGCCAGCAGTCGCCAGCCCCCTTCCTACGAGCAGTACTTC; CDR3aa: CASSRQPPSYEQYF
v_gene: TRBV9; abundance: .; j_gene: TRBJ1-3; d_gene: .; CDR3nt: TGTGCCAGCAGCAACTCGAGAGACAGGATCTCTGGAAACACCATATATTTT; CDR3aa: CASSNSRDRISGNTIYF
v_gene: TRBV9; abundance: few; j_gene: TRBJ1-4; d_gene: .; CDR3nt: TGTGCCAGCAGCGTGGGGCTGGATGAAAAACTGTTTTTT; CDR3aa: CASSVGLDEKLFF
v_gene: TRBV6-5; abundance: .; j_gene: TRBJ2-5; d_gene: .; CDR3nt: TGTGCCAGCAGGCCTGGGACTTACGGCCCCCAGTACTTC; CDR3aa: CASRPGTYGPQYF
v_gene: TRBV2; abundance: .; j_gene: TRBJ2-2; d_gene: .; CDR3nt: TGTGCCAGCAGTGAAGAGGCGGTCTGGCCGGAACCGCGTGGCACCGGGGAGCTGTTTTTT; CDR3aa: CASSEEAVWPEPRGTGELFF
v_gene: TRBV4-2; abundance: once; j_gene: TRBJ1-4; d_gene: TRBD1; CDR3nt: TGTGCCAGCAGCCAGGCCCCGGGACAGGGCAGCGAAAAACTGTTTTTT; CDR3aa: CASSQAPGQGSEKLFF
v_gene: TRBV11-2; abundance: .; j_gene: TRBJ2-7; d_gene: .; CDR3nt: TGTGCCAGCAGCCTAGGCCCTGGGGAGGCCTACGAGCAGTACTTC; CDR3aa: CASSLGPGEAYEQYF
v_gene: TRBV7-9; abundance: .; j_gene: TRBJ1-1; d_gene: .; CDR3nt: TGTGCCAGCAGCTTAATAGGGGATTCGGCTGAAGCTTTCTTT; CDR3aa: CASSLIGDSAEAFF
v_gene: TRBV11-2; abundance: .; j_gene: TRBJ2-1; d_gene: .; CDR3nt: TGTGCCAGCAGCTTAGGGACAGCTGGCAATGAGCAGTTCTTC; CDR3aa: CASSLGTAGNEQFF
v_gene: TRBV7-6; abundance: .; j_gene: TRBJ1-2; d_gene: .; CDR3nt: TGTGCCAGCAGCCAGACAGCTAACTATGGCTACACCTTC; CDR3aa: CASSQTANYGYTF